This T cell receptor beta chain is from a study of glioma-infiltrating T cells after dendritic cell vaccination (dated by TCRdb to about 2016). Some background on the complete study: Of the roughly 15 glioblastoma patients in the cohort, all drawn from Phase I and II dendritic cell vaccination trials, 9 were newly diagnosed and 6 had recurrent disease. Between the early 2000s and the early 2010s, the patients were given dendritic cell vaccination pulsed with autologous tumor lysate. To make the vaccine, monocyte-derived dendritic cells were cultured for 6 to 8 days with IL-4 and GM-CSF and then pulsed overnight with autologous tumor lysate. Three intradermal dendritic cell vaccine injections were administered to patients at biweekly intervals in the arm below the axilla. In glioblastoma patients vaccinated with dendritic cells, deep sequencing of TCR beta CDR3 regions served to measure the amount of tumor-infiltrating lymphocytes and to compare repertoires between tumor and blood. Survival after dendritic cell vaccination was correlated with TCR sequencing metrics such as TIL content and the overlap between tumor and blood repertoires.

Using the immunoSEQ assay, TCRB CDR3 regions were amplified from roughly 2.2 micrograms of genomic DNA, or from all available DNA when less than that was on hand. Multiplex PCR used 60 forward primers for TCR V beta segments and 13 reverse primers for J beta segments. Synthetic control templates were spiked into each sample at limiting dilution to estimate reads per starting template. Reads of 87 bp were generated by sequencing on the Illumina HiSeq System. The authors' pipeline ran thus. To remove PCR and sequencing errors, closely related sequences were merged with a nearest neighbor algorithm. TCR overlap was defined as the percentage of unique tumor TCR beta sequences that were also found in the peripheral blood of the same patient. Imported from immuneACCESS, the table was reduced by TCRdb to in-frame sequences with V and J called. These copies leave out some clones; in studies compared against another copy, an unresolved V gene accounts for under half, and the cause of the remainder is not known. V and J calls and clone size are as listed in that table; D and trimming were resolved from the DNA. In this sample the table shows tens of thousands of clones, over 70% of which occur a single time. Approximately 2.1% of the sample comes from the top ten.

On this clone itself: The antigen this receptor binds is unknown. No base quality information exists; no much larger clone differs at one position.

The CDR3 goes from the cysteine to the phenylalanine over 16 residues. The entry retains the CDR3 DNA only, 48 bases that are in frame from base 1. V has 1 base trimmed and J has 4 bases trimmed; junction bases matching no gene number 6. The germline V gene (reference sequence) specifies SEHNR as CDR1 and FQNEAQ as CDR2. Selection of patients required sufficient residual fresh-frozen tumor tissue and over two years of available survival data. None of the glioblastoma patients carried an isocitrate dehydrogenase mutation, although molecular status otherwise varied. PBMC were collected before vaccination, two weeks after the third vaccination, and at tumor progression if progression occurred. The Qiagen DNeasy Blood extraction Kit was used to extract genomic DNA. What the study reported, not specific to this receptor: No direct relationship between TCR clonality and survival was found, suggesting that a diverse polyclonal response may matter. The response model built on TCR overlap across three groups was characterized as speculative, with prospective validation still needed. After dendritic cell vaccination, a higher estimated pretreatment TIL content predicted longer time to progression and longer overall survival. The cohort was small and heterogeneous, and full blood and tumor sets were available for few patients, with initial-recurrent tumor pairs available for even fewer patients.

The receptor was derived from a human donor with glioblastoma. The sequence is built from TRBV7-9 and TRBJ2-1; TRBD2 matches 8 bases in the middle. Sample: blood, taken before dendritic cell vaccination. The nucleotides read TGTGCCAGCAGCTTAGGCTCAAGCGGGGGTTACAATGAGCAGTTCTTC. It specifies CASSLGSSGGYNEQFF.